This TCR beta chain was retrieved from a study of blood T cell repertoires in COVID-19. Study-wide background: Researchers got acute and convalescent COVID-19 samples from the United States, Italy and Spain. The cDNA or gDNA used as material had been derived from T cells, B-cell-depleted T cells, or PBMCs.

As handled by the study authors: Reference gene primer amplification yielded estimated nucleated cell counts. Data came from immunoSEQ multiplex PCR; TCRdb stores just in-frame clones and leaves some out. The D gene and trimming were derived from the DNA, and the V and J assignments and clone size from that table. The data contain 100,000 to 120,000 clones, 87% of them seen just once; the ten biggest clones take up approximately 5%. The V end was cut by 1 base, the J end by 2 bases, with 10 bases between. The CDR3 loop spans 15 amino acids. The germline V gene encodes CDR1 MDHEN and CDR2 SYDVKM. This clone was picked up one time.

Source material: peripheral blood. This clonotype was sampled from a human donor in a cohort sampled during active COVID-19. V and J are TRBV28 and TRBJ2-3; a possible D gene is TRBD1 (5 bases). CDR3 loop: CASSLSGLFTDTQYF. Written as DNA, the CDR3 is TGTGCCAGCAGTTTATCAGGGCTGTTCACAGATACGCAGTATTTT.